One and the same sample provided the 32 T cell receptor beta chains below, sequenced in a study of shared clonotypes between healthy human individuals. Naive CD8 cells lacked CD45RO and underwent positive selection for CCR7, leaving out terminally differentiated effector memory CD45RA+ cells. TCRdb keeps only in-frame clones here, not all; method: immunoSEQ multiplex PCR. The sample holds about 1.9 million clones, 80% to 95% seen once. Sequenced material: naive CD8+ T cells from PBMCs. The source of these receptors is a young man in good health. Some clones in this sample may be carry-over from other donors' samples.

In regard to this clone: The same CDR3 is also encoded by other DNA sequences in this sample. This chain uses TRBV9 with TRBJ2-1; TRBD1 might be the D (5 bases). This CDR3 spans 15 amino acids. The V end was cut by 3 bases, the J end by 1 base, with 11 bases between. Looked up from germline, CDR1 is SGDLS and CDR2 is YYNGEE. CDR3 nucleotides: TGTGCCAGCAGCGCCCCGCAGGGTTCCTACAATGAGCAGTTCTTC. This encodes CASSAPQGSYNEQFF.

The genes are TRBV10-3 and TRBJ1-5; D remains ambiguous. The CDR3 is made up of 12 amino acids. V was trimmed by 3 bases and J by 3 bases, leaving 3 bases between them. CDR1 ENHRY and CDR2 SYGVKD come from the germline V gene. The CDR3 DNA follows: TGTGCCATCAGTGATATCAATCAGCCCCAGCATTTT. This codes for CAISDINQPQHF.

This clone was detected once. The chain is built from TRBV10-3 and TRBJ2-5; tentative D call: TRBD2 (5 bases). This CDR3 has 11 residues. The V end was cut by 11 bases, the J end by 4 bases, with 11 bases between. In germline, CDR1 is ENHRY, CDR2 SYGVKD. The CDR3 nucleotides are TGTGCCGTACTAGGTTCAGAGACCCAGTACTTC. Protein sequence: CAVLGSETQYF.

The chain has TRBV5-5 and TRBJ1-5, with D hard to call. In germline, CDR1 is SGHKS, CDR2 YYEKEE (reference sequence). The length of the CDR3 is 15 residues. V was pared by 1 base and J by 3 bases, with 11 bases between. The CDR3 sequence: CASSLWRDANQPQHF. CDR3 DNA: TGTGCCAGCAGCTTGTGGAGGGATGCCAATCAGCCCCAGCATTTT.

CDR3 nucleotide sequence: TGTGCCAGTAGCGCCATAAAAGAGACCCAGTACTTC. Translating gives CASSAIKETQYF. The rearrangement links TRBV13 to TRBJ2-5; D perhaps matches TRBD2 (5 bases). V lost 9 bases, J lost 3 bases, and 11 bases lay in between. Germline CDR1 PRHDT, CDR2 FYEKMQ (reference sequence). CDR3 length: 12 amino acids.

The chain is built from TRBV5-4 and TRBJ1-1; unclear D gene. Trimming cost V 3 bases and J 0 bases, with 12 bases left between them. Looked up from germline, CDR1 is SGHNT and CDR2 is YYREEE (reference sequence). The CDR3 contains 15 residues. CDR3 protein: CASSSDPFMNTEAFF. In DNA form, the CDR3 reads TGTGCCAGCAGCTCAGACCCATTTATGAACACTGAAGCTTTCTTT. The whole variable domain, remainder taken from reference TRBV5-4 and TRBJ1-1, is ETGVTQSPTHLIKTRGQQVTLRCSSQSGHNTVSWYQQALGQGPQFIFQYYREEENGRGNFPPRFSGLQFPNYSSELNVNALELDDSALYLCASSSDPFMNTEAFFGQGTRLTVV.

The rearrangement links TRBV11-2 to TRBJ2-7; 10 bases are a match to TRBD1. V gave up 3 bases and J gave up 0 bases; unmatched junction bases: 2. Germline V gene lookup returns CDR1 SGHAT and CDR2 FQNNGV. The CDR3 totals 15 residues. CDR3 sequence (DNA): TGTGCCAGCAGCTTCCGGGACAGGGGCTCCTACGAGCAGTACTTC. This encodes CASSFRDRGSYEQYF.

About this clone: This specimen includes other DNA sequences encoding the same CDR3. The chain joins TRBV27 to TRBJ1-3; D is unresolved. Germline CDR1 MNHEY, CDR2 SMNVEV (reference sequence). V lost 3 bases and J lost 1, with 7 bases in between. The CDR3 extends over 14 amino acids. The CDR3 nucleotides are TGTGCCAGCAGTTTCGTCGGGTCTGGAAACACCATATATTTT. As protein: CASSFVGSGNTIYF.

The rearrangement joins TRBV7-9 to TRBJ1-3, with a possible D match to TRBD1 (6 bases). The germline CDR1 and CDR2 sequences are SEHNR and FQNEAQ (reference sequence). The CDR3 totals 16 residues. Deletions cut 2 bases from V and 1 base from J, with 12 bases between. CDR3 sequence reads: CASSLISGVSGNTIYF. The DNA for the CDR3 is TGTGCCAGCAGCTTAATTTCAGGGGTTTCTGGAAACACCATATATTTT.

The chain combines TRBV15 with TRBJ2-7; tentative D call: TRBD2 (5 bases). Trimming removed 1 base at V and 5 bases at J, with 12 bases between. This CDR3 is 14 amino acids long. In germline, CDR1 is LNHNV, CDR2 YYDKDF (reference sequence). The CDR3 protein is CATSRAPEGNEQYF. CDR3 nucleotides: TGTGCCACCAGCAGAGCCCCCGAGGGTAACGAGCAGTACTTC.

The chain combines TRBV28 with TRBJ1-2; D gene unclear. This CDR3 is 14 amino acids long. Looked up from germline, CDR1 is MDHEN and CDR2 is SYDVKM. V shed 6 bases and J shed 4 bases, with 15 bases lying between them. CDR3 loop: CASSGRPNGYGYTF. The CDR3 DNA is TGTGCCAGCAGCGGCAGGCCGAATGGCTATGGCTACACCTTC.

The chain is built from TRBV6-1 and TRBJ1-1; D may be TRBD1 (5 bases). Germline lookup yields CDR1 MNHNS and CDR2 SASEGT. Deletions cut 0 bases from V and 4 bases from J, with 9 bases between. The CDR3 has 14 residues. The CDR3 nucleotides read TGTGCCAGCAGTGAAGCAGGGGTTTTCACTGAAGCTTTCTTT. Encoded protein: CASSEAGVFTEAFF.

Of note for this clone: Other DNA sequences in the sample encode the same CDR3. The chain employs TRBV6-1 and TRBJ1-5, with no clear D. CDR3 length: 11 residues. V lost 3 bases and J 7 bases, leaving 4 bases between the germline ends. The V gene's germline CDR1 is MNHNS and CDR2 SASEGT. This CDR3 reads CASSDGQPQHF. The CDR3 DNA is TGTGCCAGCAGTGACGGGCAGCCCCAGCATTTT.

The CDR3 coding sequence is TGCGCCAGCAGCTTGGGGATGGGCTGGACTGAAGCTTTCTTT. It yields the protein CASSLGMGWTEAFF. The V gene is TRBV5-1, the J gene TRBJ1-1; D is unresolved. The germline gives CDR1 SGHRS, CDR2 YFSETQ. Trimming took 0 bases from V and 5 from J, leaving 11 bases between them. CDR3 length: 14 amino acids. Using reference TRBV5-1 and TRBJ1-1 for the parts outside the CDR3, the full variable domain is KAGVTQTPRYLIKTRGQQVTLSCSPISGHRSVSWYQQTPGQGLQFLFEYFSETQRNKGNFPGRFSGRQFSNSRSEMNVSTLELGDSALYLCASSLGMGWTEAFFGQGTRLTVV.

V and J are TRBV19 and TRBJ1-5; D is possibly TRBD1 (6 bases). The CDR3 loop spans 14 amino acids. With 3 bases removed from V and 6 bases from J, the gap between germline ends came to 12 bases. Germline CDR1 and CDR2: LNHDA and SQIVND (reference sequence). The CDR3 nucleotides read TGTGCCAGTAGTATCTTCCAGGGGAGTCAGCCCCAGCATTTT. Its protein is CASSIFQGSQPQHF.

The chain has TRBV10-2 and TRBJ2-1, with 9 nucleotides matching TRBD1. Germline CDR1 is WSHSY and CDR2 is SAAADI. The CDR3 covers 16 residues. The J segment lost 3 bases and the V segment lost 1 base, leaving 4 bases of the junction unmatched. CDR3 bases: TGCGCCAGCAGTGAGTACGACAGGGGGGGCTACAATGAGCAGTTCTTC. Its protein product is CASSEYDRGGYNEQFF.

The V and J genes are TRBV5-4 and TRBJ2-2, with D tentatively TRBD1 or TRBD2 (5 bases each). Trimming took 5 bases from V and 6 from J, leaving 23 bases between them. The CDR3 contains 17 residues. Looked up from germline, CDR1 is SGHNT and CDR2 is YYREEE (reference sequence). The CDR3 protein is CASSVGHSTMLAGELFF. The CDR3 nucleotides read TGTGCCAGCAGTGTCGGACATTCGACTATGCTAGCCGGGGAGCTGTTTTTT.

Note on this clone: The same CDR3 is also encoded by other DNA sequences in this sample. The genes are TRBV27 and TRBJ2-7, with D tentatively TRBD1 or TRBD2 (5 bases each). The CDR3 consists of 14 residues. Trimming pared 2 bases from V and 2 bases from J, leaving 10 bases between. Germline lookup yields CDR1 MNHEY and CDR2 SMNVEV (reference sequence). The CDR3, as DNA: TGTGCCAGCAGTTTAGGGACGGTACCCTACGAGCAGTACTTC. Translated, it gives CASSLGTVPYEQYF.

The chain joins TRBV25-1 to TRBJ2-5; D is unclear. With 2 bases removed from V and 5 bases from J, the gap between germline ends came to 12 bases. CDR3 length: 14 residues. The germline V gene has CDR1 MGHDK and CDR2 SYGVNS. DNA for the CDR3: TGTGCCAGCAGTGAAGAGGCGGCAGACGAGACCCAGTACTTC. Encoded protein: CASSEEAADETQYF.

There are a few counts of this clone. This same CDR3 is encoded by further DNA sequences in the sample. The rearrangement uses TRBV10-3 and TRBJ2-1, with 9 bases identical to TRBD2. V lost 4 bases, J lost 3 bases, and 1 base stayed unmatched. The CDR3 is 14 residues long. Germline lookup yields CDR1 ENHRY and CDR2 SYGVKD. The CDR3 reads CAISGTSDYNEQFF. CDR3 nucleotides: TGTGCCATCAGTGGGACTAGCGACTACAATGAGCAGTTCTTC.

This chain joins TRBV14 and TRBJ2-1; 8 positions agree with TRBD2. The trim removed 3 bases at V and 2 bases at J, leaving 6 bases unmatched. Per the germline V gene, CDR1 is SGHDN and CDR2 is FVKESK. This CDR3 comprises 16 residues. CDR3 nucleotides: TGTGCCAGCAGCCATAGCGGAGCGGGGGCCTACAATGAGCAGTTCTTC. Its translation: CASSHSGAGAYNEQFF.

The chain uses TRBV6-6 and TRBJ1-1; no clear D. The ends were cut back, 5 bases at V and 3 bases at J, with 10 bases in the middle. This CDR3 has 13 residues. Looked up from germline, CDR1 is MNHNY and CDR2 is SVGAGI (reference sequence). CDR3 loop: CASSPRTYTEAFF. The CDR3 DNA reads TGTGCCAGCAGTCCACGGACTTACACTGAAGCTTTCTTT.

This sequence joins TRBV7-8 and TRBJ2-3; the match to TRBD2 covers 10 bases. V lost 1 base, J lost 4 bases, and 8 bases stayed unmatched. Germline loops: CDR1 SGHVS, CDR2 FQNEAQ. This CDR3 region has 17 residues. The CDR3 DNA follows: TGTGCCAGCAGCTTAGAGATAGCGGGAGGCCCCCCAGATACGCAGTATTTT. Amino acids: CASSLEIAGGPPDTQYF.

This chain uses TRBV25-1 with TRBJ1-1, with D hard to call. V lost 2 bases and J lost 11, with 12 bases in between. The CDR3 loop spans 12 amino acids. CDR1 is MGHDK, CDR2 SYGVNS, per germline. Here the CDR3 reads CASSESLNDAFF. The CDR3 region has the DNA TGTGCCAGCAGTGAAAGTCTAAATGACGCTTTCTTT.

The DNA of the CDR3 is TGTGCCAGCAGCCTGAGCGGGACAGGTTTGTATAGCAATCAGCCCCAGCATTTT. It yields the protein CASSLSGTGLYSNQPQHF. V gene TRBV27 combines with J gene TRBJ1-5; the match to TRBD1 covers 8 bases. In germline, CDR1 is MNHEY, CDR2 SMNVEV (reference sequence). This CDR3 spans 18 amino acids. V shed 6 bases, J shed 0 bases, and the junction held 13 bases outside the gene matches.

The chain has TRBV10-3 and TRBJ2-7, with D possibly TRBD1 on 5 matching bases. The CDR3 has 15 amino acids. The germline CDR1 and CDR2 sequences are ENHRY and SYGVKD. V lost 3 bases and J lost 2, with 14 bases in between. CDR3 loop: CAISDPVRGTYEQYF. The CDR3 bases are TGTGCCATCAGTGACCCCGTAAGGGGTACCTACGAGCAGTACTTC.

This chain connects TRBV27 to TRBJ2-3; possible D gene TRBD2, 6 bases. This CDR3 has 13 residues. Germline V gene data show CDR1 as MNHEY and CDR2 as SMNVEV (reference sequence). V was clipped by 0 bases and J by 11 bases, with 12 bases between them. In DNA, the CDR3 is TGTGCCAGCAGTTTATCCCCGATGGGGGGGCAGTATTTT. It specifies CASSLSPMGGQYF.

The chain combines TRBV7-9 with TRBJ2-5; 8 bases are a match to TRBD2. The CDR3 spans 16 residues. The germline gives CDR1 SEHNR, CDR2 FQNEAQ (reference sequence). V was clipped by 5 bases and J by 2 bases; unmatched bases: 10. The CDR3 is CASSPKTLAVQETQYF. CDR3 DNA sequence: TGTGCCAGCAGCCCGAAGACACTAGCGGTTCAAGAGACCCAGTACTTC.

V usage is TRBV7-6 and J usage is TRBJ2-1; D is undetermined. This CDR3 has 11 residues. The germline CDR1 and CDR2 sequences are SGHVS and FNYEAQ. V gave up 5 bases and J gave up 9 bases, with 8 bases separating them. The CDR3 coding sequence is TGTGCCAGCAGCCCAGGCCGTGAGCAGTTCTTC. Protein sequence: CASSPGREQFF.

This clone was observed once. The gene calls are TRBV5-4 and TRBJ2-7; 10 nucleotides line up with TRBD2. This CDR3 is built from 17 residues. The trim removed 4 bases at V and 6 bases at J, leaving 16 bases unmatched. Germline V gives CDR1 SGHNT, CDR2 YYREEE (reference sequence). In DNA form, the CDR3 reads TGTGCCAGCAGCCGGGGGATTGCTAGCGGGAGTTGGCGCGAGCAGTACTTC. This sequence encodes CASSRGIASGSWREQYF.

J is TRBJ1-3 and V is TRBV4-3; no reliable D call. The CDR3 totals 16 residues. V lost 0 bases, J lost 0 bases, and 9 bases lay in between. Germline CDR1 reads LGHNA; CDR2 reads YSLEER. The CDR3: CASSQEGSFSGNTIYF. As DNA, the CDR3 is TGCGCCAGCAGCCAAGAGGGCAGCTTCTCTGGAAACACCATATATTTT.

This sequence joins TRBV4-3 and TRBJ2-3; TRBD1 agrees at 7 bases. J gave up 3 bases and V 0 bases, and 3 bases lay outside the gene matches. CDR1 and CDR2 (germline): LGHNA, YSLEER. This CDR3 is built from 15 residues. This CDR3 is CASSQEMGQTDTQYF. CDR3 coding DNA: TGCGCCAGCAGCCAAGAGATGGGACAGACAGATACGCAGTATTTT.